Sequencing of this TCR beta chain was carried out in a study of shared clonotypes between healthy human individuals. Per germline, CDR1 MNHNS and CDR2 SASEGT. V dropped 3 bases and J dropped 6 bases, with 8 bases sitting between them. CDR3 size: 13 residues. Only CD45RO-negative cells positively selected for CCR7 counted as naive CD8 cells, so terminally differentiated effector memory CD45RA+ cells were excluded. Assay execution proceeded at the deep level. Profiled with immunoSEQ multiplex PCR; TCRdb holds only in-frame clones, not every one. The sample has hundreds of thousands of clones; 95% to 97% are singletons. A note on this clone: Other nucleotide sequences in the sample specify the same CDR3.

The J gene is TRBJ2-2, the V gene TRBV6-1; no definite D call. What was sequenced was naive CD8+ T cells sorted from blood. This clonotype originated in a woman aged 25-40 years in good health. The CDR3 nucleotides are TGTGCCAGCAGTGAGGCCCGTGCCGGGGAGCTGTTTTTT. Protein sequence: CASSEARAGELFF.